The sequence of this TCR beta chain was determined in a study of T cells in Graves' hyperthyroidism and ophthalmopathy (dated by TCRdb to between 2019 and 2020). A note on the overall study: Peripheral blood samples were taken at the time of initial diagnosis, prior to any treatment. TCR V-J signatures able to tell the groups apart were searched for in a discovery cohort of approximately 95 patients, of whom over 40 had Graves' ophthalmopathy and about 60 had stable Graves' hyperthyroidism. Prospective prediction of ophthalmopathy was tested in an independent validation cohort of 18 to 20 hyperthyroidism patients and 17 patients who later progressed to ophthalmopathy. The 95 to 100 discovery patients were randomly split 7:3 into training and test sets. Thyroid tissue and blood T-cell repertoires from roughly 6 Graves' hyperthyroidism patients were also compared in the study. After sampling, hyperthyroidism patients received methimazole starting at 30 mg daily, and ophthalmopathy patients received high-dose intravenous methylprednisolone. The paper reports TCR Vbeta CDR3 sequencing of over 120 peripheral blood samples: some 41 ophthalmopathy, under 85 hyperthyroidism and some 17 progressor patients. General findings and caveats noted by the study authors: Sample size was not statistically predetermined, and investigators were not blinded to group allocation. A model built on a 13 V-J signature distinguished ophthalmopathy from stable hyperthyroidism, reaching over 85% sensitivity and under 84% specificity in cross-validation and 80%/75% in testing. Most expanded thyroid clonotypes (frequency above 0.001) were also found in blood, which suggests that blood repertoires may mirror thyroid immune responses. During validation, the model predicted progression to ophthalmopathy a median of around six months ahead of onset, with approximately 70% sensitivity and around 73% specificity.

Only a few counts were recorded for this clonotype. Its antigen has not been determined. Base quality data are lacking; no much larger clone is found one base away. Ophthalmopathy patients had moderately to severely active disease, with a Clinical Activity Score of 3 or more, a NOSPECS grade of 4 or more, and a disease duration of less than 3 months. The study excluded patients with uncontrolled infections, other autoimmune diseases, pregnancy or lactation. Clinical symptoms, serum thyroxine and TRAb, thyroid ultrasound, and orbital computed tomography formed the basis for the diagnoses. PBMCs were separated from roughly 9.6 ml of fresh peripheral blood using Ficoll-Paque density gradient centrifugation. Trizol reagent was used to extract total RNA, and RNA quality was then checked on an Agilent 2100 Bioanalyzer. Amplification of TCR beta CDR3 regions was carried out from RNA transcripts. The first round of RT-PCR for the TCR CDR3 was performed with the HTBI primer set and the Qiagen OneStep RT-PCR kit. Libraries were constructed in a second round of multiplex PCR, after which size selection and purification were carried out. Sequencing of the libraries was done on an Illumina HiSeq2000 using paired-end 100 bp reads. On the authors' methods: Raw data were processed with SOAPnuke, discarding reads with adapters, uncalled bases, mean Phred below 15, or no exact constant-primer or identifier match. High-quality paired reads were merged using COPE v1.2.5, and each unique nucleotide sequence was defined as a clonotype. MiTCR v1.1 was used to align clonotypes to the IMGT TRBV, TRBD and TRBJ reference segments. The analysis included only V-J combinations with a frequency above 0.0001, which together covered around 99% of the repertoires. A TCS score was defined as the ratio of F50 (clonal expansion) to E x V (chaos), with BLOSUM62-based TCRdist applied between CDR3 peptides within each V-J. Welch's t-statistics and random forest reduced roughly 540 V-J features to about 13, which were used in a naive Bayes classifier (R e1071). TCRdb handled the public reads itself, with Q25 trimming in fastp and clone calling in MiXCR, and kept productive beta chains. Under each unique CDR3 protein, matching rows form one entry showing the most common genes and DNA. The V and J calls shown here were made by TCRdb, not taken from the authors' results. Here the sample has about 300,000 distinct CDR3 sequences; 15% to 20% occur a single time. The leading ten clones occupy roughly 40% of the sample.

Sequences were obtained from blood. This clonotype was sampled from a man over 45 with Graves' ophthalmopathy.

The CDR3 region: CASSWTASGANVLTF. The DNA sequence reads TGCGCCAGCAGCTGGACAGCCTCTGGGGCCAACGTCCTGACTTTC. The V and J segments used are TRBV5-1 and TRBJ2-6; TRBD1 is possibly the D segment (6 matching bases). Reading the germline V gene gives CDR1 SGHRS and CDR2 YFSETQ. The V and J ends are trimmed by 3 bases and 0 bases, leaving 7 bases between them. The cysteine opens and the phenylalanine closes a CDR3 of 15 amino acids. The entry retains the CDR3 DNA only, 45 bases that are in frame from base 1.